This entry lists 6 T cell receptor beta chains sequenced from one sample in a study of glioma-infiltrating T cells. Amplification of TCR alpha and beta CDR3 regions from RNA used iRepertoire nested multiplex PCR. In TCRdb, the multiplex PCR reads were re-called with MiXCR into one record per CDR3 protein. The sample includes more than 300,000 distinct CDR3 sequences, around 45% of them seen just once. The sample comprised glioma tissue, nonneoplastic brain tissue, or PBMCs (not recorded which). These receptors were obtained from a human donor with low-grade glioma or glioblastoma, undergoing nonglioma brain surgery, or in good health (not recorded which).

The chain couples TRBV20-1 to TRBJ2-1; a weak D match, TRBD1 (5 bases). V dropped 8 bases and J dropped 8 bases, with 16 bases sitting between them. The CDR3 extends over 12 amino acids. The germline gives CDR1 DFQATT, CDR2 SNEGSKA (reference sequence). DNA for the CDR3: TGCAGTCCCCTCCTGACAGAGCATGAGCAGTTCTTC. Amino acid sequence: CSPLLTEHEQFF.

Note on this clonotype: This may be a read error: a much more frequent sequence differs by one nucleotide. The chain recombines TRBV15 with TRBJ1-1; no clear D. V was pared by 6 bases and J by 10 bases, with 15 bases between. The CDR3 spans 12 residues. CDR1 and CDR2 from the germline V gene are LNHNV and YYDKDF (reference sequence). This CDR3 is CATSPHYVAAFF. CDR3 nucleotide sequence: TGTGCCACCAGTCCACACTACGTAGCAGCTTTCTTT. Full variable domain (outside the CDR3, taken from reference TRBV15 and TRBJ1-1): DAMVIQNPRYQVTQFGKPVTLSCSQTLNHNVMYWYQQKSSQAPKLLFHYYDKDFNNEADTPDNFQSRRPNTSFCFLDIRSPGLGDTAMYLCATSPHYVAAFFGQGTRLTVV.

V usage is TRBV4-2 and J usage is TRBJ2-7; TRBD2 aligns across 12 bases. Germline V gene data show CDR1 as LGHNA and CDR2 as YNFKEQ. The CDR3 runs to 18 residues. The V and J ends lost 1 base and 2 bases, in that order; junction bases with no gene match: 9. The CDR3 protein is CASSQVPGLAGPTYEQYF. In nucleotides, the CDR3 is TGTGCCAGCAGCCAAGTCCCGGGACTAGCGGGTCCTACCTACGAGCAGTACTTC.

A word on this clonotype: Being one base from a much bigger clone, this may be a read error. V usage is TRBV20-1 and J usage is TRBJ2-1, with a possible D match to TRBD2 (5 bases). Germline-derived CDR1 and CDR2 are DFQATT and SNEGSKA (reference sequence). This CDR3 has 15 residues. The chain's CDR3 is CSARDLWRPDNDQFF. DNA for the CDR3: TGCAGTGCTAGAGATCTGTGGAGGCCCGACAATGACCAGTTCTTC.

This clonotype was counted a few times. The chain employs TRBV28 and TRBJ2-1; D remains unclear. The CDR3 covers 16 residues. The V and J ends lost 2 bases and 9 bases respectively, with 20 bases between them. Per germline, CDR1 MDHEN and CDR2 SYDVKM. This CDR3 is CASSLGDGVVGSEQFF. The CDR3 region has the DNA TGTGCCAGCAGTTTAGGGGATGGGGTAGTAGGCAGTGAGCAGTTCTTC.

This clonotype was seen many times. This sequence joins TRBV10-3 and TRBJ1-3; D is possibly TRBD1 (6 bases). This CDR3 is 14 amino acids long. V lost 10 bases, J lost 0 bases, and 13 bases lay in between. Germline V gene data show CDR1 as ENHRY and CDR2 as SYGVKD. CDR3 sequence: CATWQGNSGNTIYF. The DNA for the CDR3 is TGTGCCACCTGGCAGGGGAACTCTGGAAACACCATATATTTT.